This entry lists 19 T cell receptor beta chains sequenced from one sample in a study of cytomegalovirus exposure and HLA in healthy donors. TCRdb keeps only in-frame clones here, not all; method: immunoSEQ multiplex PCR. This table has roughly 130,000 clones, about 90% appearing once. Input material: PBMCs. Receptors originate from a man aged 30 to 39 in good health and CMV-seronegative.

The rearrangement links TRBV4-2 to TRBJ2-6; 16 positions agree with TRBD2. Germline V gives CDR1 LGHNA, CDR2 YNFKEQ. V was clipped by 4 bases and J by 4 bases; unmatched bases: 4. CDR3 length: 18 residues. This chain's CDR3 is CASSLGLAGGLGANVLTF. The DNA for the CDR3 is TGTGCCAGCAGCCTGGGACTAGCGGGGGGGCTCGGGGCCAACGTCCTGACTTTC.

V is TRBV13 and J is TRBJ2-7; 8 bases line up with TRBD1. J lost 7 bases, V lost 0 bases, and 5 bases had no gene match. The CDR3 is 14 amino acids. Germline V gene data show CDR1 as PRHDT and CDR2 as FYEKMQ (reference sequence). The CDR3 spells CASSLGTGAQEQYF. The DNA of the CDR3 is TGTGCCAGCAGCTTAGGGACAGGGGCGCAAGAGCAGTACTTC.

The chain employs TRBV5-1 and TRBJ1-2; TRBD1 might be the D (6 bases). Germline V gives CDR1 SGHRS, CDR2 YFSETQ. This CDR3 contains 15 residues. Deletions cut 6 bases from V and 4 bases from J, with 19 bases between. In nucleotides, the CDR3 is TGCGCCAGCAAGCCATCCCCAGGGGACGCCTATGGCTACACCTTC. This encodes CASKPSPGDAYGYTF.

The chain couples TRBV6-1 to TRBJ2-7; D is perhaps TRBD2 (6 bases). In germline, CDR1 is MNHNS, CDR2 SASEGT. The length of the CDR3 is 15 residues. V lost 0 bases to trimming and J lost 2 bases, with 11 bases between them. The CDR3 bases are TGTGCCAGCAGTGAAGCGGGCGGGGTTACCTACGAGCAGTACTTC. Its protein product is CASSEAGGVTYEQYF.

The rearrangement joins TRBV7-2 to TRBJ2-1, with no clear D. CDR1 is SGHTA, CDR2 FQGNSA, per germline. This CDR3 comprises 14 residues. Trimming took 4 bases from V and 5 from J, leaving 12 bases between them. The CDR3: CASSSSAGNNEQFF. The CDR3 DNA sequence: TGTGCCAGCAGCTCCAGTGCAGGAAACAATGAGCAGTTCTTC.

V is TRBV9 and J is TRBJ2-7; the match to TRBD1 covers 9 bases. The CDR3 runs 16 residues. V gave up 2 bases and J gave up 5 bases; unmatched junction bases: 11. In germline, CDR1 is SGDLS, CDR2 YYNGEE. CDR3 nucleotide sequence: TGTGCCAGCAGCGTCTCGCCGGACAGGGGTAGAGACGAGCAGTACTTC. Amino acid sequence: CASSVSPDRGRDEQYF.

The DNA of the CDR3 is TGTGCCAGTAGTAGTGGTCCGCAGCGAGCTTACTACGAGCAGTACTTC. Translation gives CASSSGPQRAYYEQYF. The V call is TRBV7-9, the J call TRBJ2-7; unclear D gene. Germline V gene data show CDR1 as SEHNR and CDR2 as FQNEAQ (reference sequence). The length of the CDR3 is 16 residues. The V gene lost 9 bases and the J gene lost 3 bases, with 24 bases spanning the gap.

This chain connects TRBV6-1 to TRBJ1-2; D perhaps matches TRBD1 (5 bases). The CDR3 is 13 residues long. Germline V gene sequence: CDR1 MNHNS, CDR2 SASEGT. The ends were cut back, 3 bases at V and 8 bases at J, with 13 bases in the middle. The DNA for the CDR3 is TGTGCCAGCAGTGACGGGGGGACCGGAGGCTACACCTTC. Its translation: CASSDGGTGGYTF.

The chain employs TRBV14 and TRBJ2-7, with 9 nucleotides matching TRBD2. After removal of 1 base from V and 3 bases from J, the junction contained 7 bases not matched to a gene. The CDR3 runs to 16 residues. Per the germline V gene, CDR1 is SGHDN and CDR2 is FVKESK. This chain's CDR3 is CASSQVPLAGYYEQYF. The DNA of the CDR3 is TGTGCCAGCAGCCAAGTCCCGCTAGCGGGGTACTACGAGCAGTACTTC.

The J gene is TRBJ1-1, the V gene TRBV28; the match to TRBD1 covers 7 bases. Trimming took 8 bases from V and 4 from J; bases not matched to a gene: 13. The CDR3 has 15 amino acids. Germline V gene sequence: CDR1 MDHEN, CDR2 SYDVKM. In DNA form, the CDR3 reads TGTGCCAGCGTCCTAGGGGCAGGGGGGCTCACTGAAGCTTTCTTT. Translated: CASVLGAGGLTEAFF.

For the CDR3, the DNA is TGTGCCAGCAGCCCCGGGGAGAACACTGAAGCTTTCTTT. As protein: CASSPGENTEAFF. This chain joins TRBV2 and TRBJ1-1; D unresolved. Per germline, CDR1 SNHLY and CDR2 FYNNEI. The CDR3 spans 13 residues. Trimming shortened V by 6 bases and J by 1 base, and 9 bases separated the two germline ends.

The chain is built from TRBV12-5 and TRBJ1-5; possibly TRBD1 for D (5 bases). CDR3 length equals 15 residues. Germline V gene data show CDR1 as LGHNT and CDR2 as FRNRAP. Trimming stripped 1 base from V and 4 bases from J, with 11 bases between. DNA for the CDR3: TGTGCTAGTGGTTTGGGAGACAGTTATAATCAGCCCCAGCATTTT. Translation gives CASGLGDSYNQPQHF.

The chain recombines TRBV7-9 with TRBJ1-4; the match to TRBD1 covers 7 bases. This CDR3 is 14 amino acids long. Germline CDR1 reads SEHNR; CDR2 reads FQNEAQ (reference sequence). After removal of 5 bases from V and 10 bases from J, the junction contained 10 bases not matched to a gene. The CDR3 loop is CASSLRSQGGKLFF. Here the CDR3 DNA reads TGTGCCAGCAGCCTTCGATCCCAGGGGGGAAAACTGTTTTTT.

The chain combines TRBV5-1 with TRBJ2-7; D may be TRBD2 (5 bases). Germline V gene sequence: CDR1 SGHRS, CDR2 YFSETQ. V gave up 4 bases and J gave up 0 bases, with 11 bases separating them. The CDR3 covers 14 residues. CDR3 sequence reads: CASSKSGNSYEQYF. The CDR3 nucleotides are TGCGCCAGCAGCAAAAGCGGCAACTCCTACGAGCAGTACTTC.

The V and J genes are TRBV6-6 and TRBJ2-1; D gene uncertain. This CDR3 is 13 amino acids long. Trimming stripped 5 bases from V and 4 bases from J, with 9 bases between. Germline V CDR1 and CDR2: MNHNY, SVGAGI (reference sequence). The CDR3 region is CASSPDTYNEQFF. For the CDR3, the DNA is TGTGCCAGCAGTCCCGACACATACAATGAGCAGTTCTTC.

This chain joins TRBV5-4 and TRBJ1-1; 7 bases are shared with TRBD1. Germline V gives CDR1 SGHNT, CDR2 YYREEE (reference sequence). The CDR3 has 16 residues. The V gene end was trimmed by 3 bases and the J gene end by 7 bases; junction bases not matched to a gene: 15. CDR3 bases: TGTGCCAGCAGCTCCCCGTCCCCAGGGGGTCTAGATGAAGCTTTCTTT. Translating it yields CASSSPSPGGLDEAFF.

V and J are TRBV7-6 and TRBJ2-3, with 10 bases lining up with TRBD2. The CDR3 is 19 amino acids. The V segment lost 1 base and the J segment 6 bases; nucleotides outside the gene matches: 16. The germline V gene encodes CDR1 SGHVS and CDR2 FNYEAQ. The CDR3 DNA is TGTGCCAGCAGCTTAGGGTCGGGTGCTAGCGGGGGTTTGTTGGATACGCAGTATTTT. Protein: CASSLGSGASGGLLDTQYF.

The genes are TRBV5-4 and TRBJ1-4; 7 nucleotides agree with TRBD1. V shed 1 base, J shed 5 bases, and the junction held 11 bases outside the gene matches. The CDR3 is 17 amino acids. Germline lookup yields CDR1 SGHNT and CDR2 YYREEE (reference sequence). The CDR3 loop is CASSLFGQGDANEKLFF. CDR3 nucleotide sequence: TGTGCCAGCAGCTTGTTTGGTCAGGGGGATGCCAATGAAAAACTGTTTTTT.

The V and J genes are TRBV12-5 and TRBJ1-2; tentatively, D is TRBD1 (6 bases). The CDR3 consists of 13 residues. CDR1 is LGHNT and CDR2 is FRNRAP in the germline V gene. V was pared by 4 bases and J by 4 bases, with 10 bases between. DNA of the CDR3: TGTGCTAGTGGTTATCAGGGGTCCTATGGCTACACCTTC. Amino acids: CASGYQGSYGYTF.